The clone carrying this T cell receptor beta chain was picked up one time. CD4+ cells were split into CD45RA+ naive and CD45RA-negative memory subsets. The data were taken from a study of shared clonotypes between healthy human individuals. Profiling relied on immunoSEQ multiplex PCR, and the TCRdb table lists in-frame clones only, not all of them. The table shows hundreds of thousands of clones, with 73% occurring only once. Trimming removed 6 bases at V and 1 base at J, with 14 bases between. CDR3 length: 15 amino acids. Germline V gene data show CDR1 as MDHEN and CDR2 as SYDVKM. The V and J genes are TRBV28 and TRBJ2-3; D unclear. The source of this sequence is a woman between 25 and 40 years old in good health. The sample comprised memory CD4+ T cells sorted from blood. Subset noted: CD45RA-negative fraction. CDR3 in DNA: TGTGCCAGCAGGACCTATGGGGTAGGCACAGATACGCAGTATTTT. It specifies CASRTYGVGTDTQYF.